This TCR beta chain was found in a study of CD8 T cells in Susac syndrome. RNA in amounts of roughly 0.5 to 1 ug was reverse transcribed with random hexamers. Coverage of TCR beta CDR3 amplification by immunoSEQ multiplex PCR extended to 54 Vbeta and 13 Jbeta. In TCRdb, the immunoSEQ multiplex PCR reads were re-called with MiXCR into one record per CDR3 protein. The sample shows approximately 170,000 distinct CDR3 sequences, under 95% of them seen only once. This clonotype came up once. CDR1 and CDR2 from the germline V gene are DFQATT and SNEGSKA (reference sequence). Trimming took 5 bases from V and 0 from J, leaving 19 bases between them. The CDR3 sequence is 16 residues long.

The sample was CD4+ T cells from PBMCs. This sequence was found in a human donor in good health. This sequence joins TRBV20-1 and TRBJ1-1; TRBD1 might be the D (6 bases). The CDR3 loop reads CSASSIGTFMNTEAFF. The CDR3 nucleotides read TGCAGTGCTTCATCCATCGGGACATTCATGAACACTGAAGCTTTCTTT.